Each of the 32 T cell receptor beta chains below was sequenced from the same sample in a study of CD8 T cells in ankylosing spondylitis (dated by TCRdb to 2016 to 2017). Preparation of the library involved 5' RACE. Sequencer: Illumina HiSeq 2500. TCRdb ran its own pipeline on the public reads, namely fastp trimming at Q25 and MiXCR clone calling, and kept in-frame beta chains. One record per CDR3 amino acid sequence lists the most common genes and DNA. Across this sample there are a few hundred thousand distinct CDR3 sequences, with around 10% seen only once. Less than 8% of the sample is taken by the ten largest. Sequenced input: blood, either unsorted or a sorted T cell fraction (not recorded which). These receptors all come from a male donor with ankylosing spondylitis or in good health (not recorded which).

This clonotype showed up many times. J is TRBJ2-3 and V is TRBV5-1; a possible D gene is TRBD1 (5 bases). There are 16 residues in the CDR3. CDR1 is SGHRS, CDR2 YFSETQ, per germline. Trimming removed 0 bases at V and 0 bases at J, with 11 bases between. The CDR3, as DNA: TGCGCCAGCAGCTTGGTTGGAGACAGTAGCACAGATACGCAGTATTTT. Translating it yields CASSLVGDSSTDTQYF. Complete variable domain (other parts from reference TRBV5-1 and TRBJ2-3): KAGVTQTPRYLIKTRGQQVTLSCSPISGHRSVSWYQQTPGQGLQFLFEYFSETQRNKGNFPGRFSGRQFSNSRSEMNVSTLELGDSALYLCASSLVGDSSTDTQYFGPGTRLTVL.

In regard to this clonotype: This could be a read error, since a much larger clone is one nucleotide away. The gene calls are TRBV12-5 and TRBJ2-1, with D possibly matching TRBD1 (6 bases). Per germline, CDR1 LGHNT and CDR2 FRNRAP. This CDR3 comprises 16 residues. Trimming shortened V by 4 bases and J by 1 base, and 14 bases separated the two germline ends. The CDR3 DNA is TGTGCTAGTGGTTGGATACAAGGGACATCCTACAATGAGCAGTTCTTC. Its translation: CASGWIQGTSYNEQFF.

This clonotype was counted ten times or more. V usage is TRBV20-1 and J usage is TRBJ2-2; TRBD1 or TRBD2 may be the D gene (5 bases each). The CDR3 is 13 amino acids. Germline lookup yields CDR1 DFQATT and CDR2 SNEGSKA (reference sequence). Trimming cost V 6 bases and J 3 bases, with 11 bases left between them. As DNA, the CDR3 is TGCAGTGCCCCGGGACCCTACACCGGGGAGCTGTTTTTT. Its translation: CSAPGPYTGELFF.

This clonotype was recorded at least ten times. The gene calls are TRBV10-3 and TRBJ2-7, with D maybe TRBD1 (5 bases). The CDR3 runs 16 residues. Germline V CDR1 and CDR2: ENHRY, SYGVKD. Trimming removed 2 bases from V and 0 bases from J, with 14 bases in between. The CDR3 coding sequence is TGTGCCATCAGTGAGACAAGGGGTAAAAGCTCCTACGAGCAGTACTTC. This encodes CAISETRGKSSYEQYF.

This clonotype was counted only a few times. The chain is built from TRBV20-1 and TRBJ1-2; 7 bases fit TRBD1. V shed 4 bases and J 4 bases; nucleotides not matched to a gene: 3. This CDR3 has 12 amino acids. Germline values: CDR1 DFQATT, CDR2 SNEGSKA (reference sequence). The CDR3, as DNA: TGCAGTGCTACACAGGGGCGCTATGGCTACACCTTC. It specifies CSATQGRYGYTF.

This clonotype was seen at least ten times. J is TRBJ2-2 and V is TRBV5-1; 9 bases agree with TRBD1. Losses at the gene ends were 7 bases for V and 3 bases for J; bases not matched to a gene: 4. This CDR3 has 14 residues. Germline V gene lookup returns CDR1 SGHRS and CDR2 YFSETQ. Here the CDR3 DNA reads TGCGCCAGCGGCACAGGGGGCCACACCGGGGAGCTGTTTTTT. This translates into CASGTGGHTGELFF.

This clonotype has only a few counts. The chain uses TRBV6-5 and TRBJ2-1; a weak D match, TRBD2 (6 bases). The germline V gene encodes CDR1 MNHEY and CDR2 SVGAGI. With 0 bases removed from V and 0 bases from J, the gap between germline ends came to 9 bases. The CDR3 sequence is 16 residues long. DNA of the CDR3: TGTGCCAGCAGTTACTCGTCCGGGAGCTCCTACAATGAGCAGTTCTTC. Protein: CASSYSSGSSYNEQFF.

At least ten counts were recorded for this clonotype. The V and J genes are TRBV24-1 and TRBJ2-7; 7 positions agree with TRBD2. Germline V gene sequence: CDR1 KGHDR, CDR2 SFDVKD. The CDR3 consists of 14 residues. V trimming: 5 bases; J trimming: 2 bases; junction bases outside the gene matches: 5. The CDR3 coding sequence is TGTGCCACCAGTGGAGGGGAGGGAACCTACGAGCAGTACTTC. The encoded protein is CATSGGEGTYEQYF.

This clonotype was detected ten times or more. The V call is TRBV12-3 or TRBV12-4, the J call TRBJ2-3; D gene ambiguous. Trimming took 6 bases from V and 6 from J, leaving 10 bases between them. This CDR3 has 12 residues. The CDR3 is CASRATGDTQYF. The CDR3 DNA follows: TGTGCCAGCAGGGCGACCGGGGATACGCAGTATTTT.

In nucleotides, the CDR3 is TGTGCCAGCAGTGGGTCGGGGGACCTAGCCAAAAACATTCAGTACTTC. Amino acids: CASSGSGDLAKNIQYF. This chain connects TRBV2 to TRBJ2-4; perhaps TRBD2 as D (6 bases). Trimming left V 4 bases short and J 0 bases short, with 13 bases between. The CDR3 extends over 16 amino acids. From germline, CDR1 is SNHLY and CDR2 FYNNEI.

This clonotype was seen at least ten times. V is TRBV13 and J is TRBJ1-1; 9 bases match TRBD1. Trimming cost V 5 bases and J 5 bases; bases outside gene matches: 9. The CDR3 covers 15 residues. The V gene's germline CDR1 is PRHDT and CDR2 FYEKMQ (reference sequence). Here the CDR3 DNA reads TGTGCCAGCAGCCCAGCCGGGACAGGGAGGACTGAAGCTTTCTTT. Residues: CASSPAGTGRTEAFF.

This clonotype showed up just a few times. The chain recombines TRBV14 with TRBJ2-1; 7 bases match TRBD2. The CDR3 is 16 residues long. V lost 1 base, J lost 4 bases, and 7 bases stayed unmatched. Germline V gene lookup returns CDR1 SGHDN and CDR2 FVKESK. The CDR3 DNA is TGTGCCAGCAGCCAAGGGCGGGAGCTAAGATACAATGAGCAGTTCTTC. It encodes CASSQGRELRYNEQFF.

This clonotype showed up many times. The DNA of the CDR3 is TGCAGTGCCCAAAAGGAGGGAGCCGAGCAGTACTTC. This codes for CSAQKEGAEQYF. The genes are TRBV20-1 and TRBJ2-7; D is perhaps TRBD2 (6 bases). From germline, CDR1 is DFQATT and CDR2 SNEGSKA (reference sequence). The V gene lost 6 bases and the J gene lost 6 bases, with 15 bases spanning the gap. This CDR3 is built from 12 residues.

This clonotype was detected many times. CDR3: CATLGGAFQETQYF. Written as DNA, the CDR3 is TGTGCCACCCTGGGGGGGGCATTTCAAGAGACCCAGTACTTC. V usage is TRBV24-1 and J usage is TRBJ2-5, with D perhaps TRBD2 (7 bases). The CDR3 has 14 amino acids. Trimming stripped 9 bases from V and 2 bases from J, with 15 bases between. Germline CDR1 and CDR2: KGHDR and SFDVKD.

At least ten counts were recorded for this clonotype. The rearrangement uses TRBV12-3 or TRBV12-4 and TRBJ1-5, with a tentative D call TRBD1 (5 bases). The CDR3 totals 15 residues. V lost 3 bases to trimming and J lost 0 bases, with 9 bases between them. The CDR3 loop reads CASSLSDSSNQPQHF. CDR3 DNA sequence: TGTGCCAGCAGTTTGAGTGACAGTAGCAATCAGCCCCAGCATTTT.

This clonotype showed up many times. The chain has TRBV15 and TRBJ1-2; D possibly corresponds to TRBD1 (5 bases). CDR1 LNHNV and CDR2 YYDKDF come from the germline V gene (reference sequence). There are 13 residues in the CDR3. Trimming removed 4 bases from V and 4 bases from J, with 10 bases in between. The CDR3 spells CATSTMTVYGYTF. In DNA, the CDR3 is TGTGCCACCAGCACCATGACAGTCTATGGCTACACCTTC. Full variable domain (rest looked up from reference TRBV15 and TRBJ1-2): DAMVIQNPRYQVTQFGKPVTLSCSQTLNHNVMYWYQQKSSQAPKLLFHYYDKDFNNEADTPDNFQSRRPNTSFCFLDIRSPGLGDTAMYLCATSTMTVYGYTFGSGTRLTVV.

This clonotype was recorded at least ten times. CDR3 coding DNA: TGCGCCAGCAGCTTAGGGCAGGACACAGATACGCAGTATTTT. The encoded protein is CASSLGQDTDTQYF. V usage is TRBV5-1 and J usage is TRBJ2-3; no firm D call. With 2 bases removed from V and 2 bases from J, the gap between germline ends came to 9 bases. The V gene's germline CDR1 is SGHRS and CDR2 YFSETQ. There are 14 residues in the CDR3.

The chain links TRBV5-1 to TRBJ2-1; TRBD2 matches at 10 bases. The germline V gene has CDR1 SGHRS and CDR2 YFSETQ. V trimming: 3 bases; J trimming: 5 bases; junction bases outside the gene matches: 5. The CDR3 is made up of 15 amino acids. The CDR3 coding sequence is TGCGCCAGCAGCTCTAGCGGGGGCAACAACAATGAGCAGTTCTTC. Its translation: CASSSSGGNNNEQFF. Supplemented by reference TRBV5-1 and TRBJ2-1, the full variable domain reads KAGVTQTPRYLIKTRGQQVTLSCSPISGHRSVSWYQQTPGQGLQFLFEYFSETQRNKGNFPGRFSGRQFSNSRSEMNVSTLELGDSALYLCASSSSGGNNNEQFFGPGTRLTVL.

For this clonotype: An end of the junction does not agree with germline; a read error may underlie this. V gene TRBV7-2 combines with J gene TRBJ2-3; a weak D match, TRBD2 (5 bases). The CDR3 covers 15 residues. Germline lookup yields CDR1 SGHTA and CDR2 FQGNSA. The CDR3 protein is CTSRLPGLSTDTQYF. The CDR3 DNA reads as TGTACCAGCCGCCTACCCGGACTTAGCACCGATACGCAGTATTTT. Full variable domain (missing parts from reference TRBV7-2 and TRBJ2-3): GAGVSQSPSNKVTEKGKDVELRCDPISGHTALYWYRQSLGQGLEFLIYFQGNSAPDKSGLPSDRFSAERTGGSVSTLTIQRTQQEDSAVYLCTSRLPGLSTDTQYFGPGTRLTVL.

This clonotype occurred many times. The rearrangement uses TRBV20-1 and TRBJ1-6; D gene ambiguous. Germline V gene data show CDR1 as DFQATT and CDR2 as SNEGSKA (reference sequence). The V gene lost 6 bases and the J gene lost 2 bases, with 14 bases spanning the gap. CDR3 length equals 15 residues. CDR3 nucleotides: TGCAGTGCCCCGGAGATTAGGGCCTATAATTCACCCCTCCACTTT. It translates to CSAPEIRAYNSPLHF.

This clonotype was counted at least ten times. This sequence joins TRBV20-1 and TRBJ1-2, with D uncertain. The germline V gene has CDR1 DFQATT and CDR2 SNEGSKA (reference sequence). Trimming pared 0 bases from V and 2 bases from J, leaving 7 bases between. This CDR3 region has 13 residues. CDR3 bases: TGCAGTGCTAGAGACCCGGAAAACTATGGCTACACCTTC. Protein sequence: CSARDPENYGYTF.

The sample holds many counts of this clonotype. The rearrangement uses TRBV20-1 and TRBJ2-1; 8 positions match TRBD1. This CDR3 has 14 amino acids. Germline-derived CDR1 and CDR2 are DFQATT and SNEGSKA (reference sequence). J was trimmed by 16 bases and V by 0 bases; bases with no gene match: 14. In nucleotides, the CDR3 is TGCAGTGCTAGAGATCCCGGACAGGGACCATTCAGTTTCTTC. Protein sequence: CSARDPGQGPFSFF.

The rearrangement joins TRBV10-1 to TRBJ2-3; D possibly corresponds to TRBD2 (6 bases). CDR3 length: 14 amino acids. V lost 0 bases and J 4 bases, leaving 8 bases between the germline ends. In germline, CDR1 is WNHNN, CDR2 SYGVQD (reference sequence). The CDR3 DNA reads as TGCGCCAGCAGTGAGTCGGGGGGATCAGATACGCAGTATTTT. Its protein is CASSESGGSDTQYF.

This clonotype appeared a few times. This sequence joins TRBV12-3 or TRBV12-4 and TRBJ1-2, with 9 bases lining up with TRBD1. The ends lost 3 bases at V and 6 bases at J; junction bases unmatched: 8. This CDR3 spans 15 amino acids. The CDR3 loop reads CASSFSIGTGNGYTF. In nucleotides, the CDR3 is TGTGCCAGCAGTTTTTCTATCGGGACAGGGAATGGCTACACCTTC.

This clonotype was observed many times. V usage is TRBV5-6 and J usage is TRBJ1-1; no definite D call. V lost 2 bases, J lost 10 bases, and 9 bases lay in between. CDR3 length: 11 residues. Germline CDR1 is SGHDT and CDR2 is YYEEEE. CDR3 protein: CASSFGGSAFF. The DNA for the CDR3 is TGTGCCAGCAGCTTCGGCGGGTCAGCTTTCTTT. Full variable domain (remainder filled in from reference TRBV5-6 and TRBJ1-1): DAGVTQSPTHLIKTRGQQVTLRCSPKSGHDTVSWYQQALGQGPQFIFQYYEEEERQRGNFPDRFSGHQFPNYSSELNVNALLLGDSALYLCASSFGGSAFFGQGTRLTVV.

Regarding this clonotype: The limits of the CDR3 on the DNA are not certain, so only TCRdb's listed CDR3 is given. The rearrangement joins TRBV19 to TRBJ2-2; the D call in the table, TRBD2, was not verified against the DNA. The CDR3 spans 17 amino acids, including both terminal residues. Germline V lookup: CDR1 LNHDA, CDR2 SQIVND (reference sequence). CDR3 sequence: CASSILARAANTGELFF.

This rearrangement joins TRBV2 to TRBJ2-1; TRBD2 agrees at 8 bases. The J segment lost 10 bases and the V segment lost 11 bases, leaving 10 bases of the junction unmatched. The CDR3 is 12 residues long. CDR1 SNHLY and CDR2 FYNNEI come from the germline V gene. This CDR3 is CASANPSGEQFF. CDR3 DNA sequence: TGTGCCTCGGCTAACCCTAGCGGGGAGCAGTTCTTC.

At least ten counts were recorded for this clonotype. This chain connects TRBV20-1 to TRBJ1-5, with D hard to call. CDR3 length equals 12 residues. Deletions cut 3 bases from V and 0 bases from J, with 3 bases between. The germline V gene encodes CDR1 DFQATT and CDR2 SNEGSKA (reference sequence). The CDR3 region is CSASFSNQPQHF. CDR3 nucleotides: TGCAGTGCTAGCTTTAGCAATCAGCCCCAGCATTTT.

The sample holds many counts of this clonotype. Written as DNA, the CDR3 is TGCGCCAGCAGCTTGATCCGGGAAGAGCAGTACTTC. This encodes CASSLIREEQYF. V usage is TRBV5-1 and J usage is TRBJ2-7, with D maybe TRBD2 (5 bases). Trimming left V 1 base short and J 7 bases short, with 9 bases between. Per the germline V gene, CDR1 is SGHRS and CDR2 is YFSETQ. The CDR3 contains 12 residues.

The chain links TRBV10-3 to TRBJ2-7; D gene uncertain. The CDR3 runs 15 residues. With 0 bases removed from V and 9 bases from J, the gap between germline ends came to 18 bases. The germline V gene has CDR1 ENHRY and CDR2 SYGVKD. The CDR3 nucleotides read TGTGCCATCAGTGAGTCGACGGGTGGCGCCGTTCGGCAGTACTTC. Residues: CAISESTGGAVRQYF.

The V and J genes are TRBV12-3 or TRBV12-4 and TRBJ1-6; 9 bases are a match to TRBD1. Germline trimming cut 5 bases from V and 9 bases from J; bases unmatched to any gene: 8. The CDR3 has 15 residues. CDR3 amino acids: CASSPTGQGGSPLHF. Here the CDR3 DNA reads TGTGCCAGCAGTCCTACGGGACAGGGAGGTTCACCCCTCCACTTT.

This clonotype was counted only a few times. V gene TRBV11-2 combines with J gene TRBJ2-3; 9 nucleotides line up with TRBD2. Germline-derived CDR1 and CDR2 are SGHAT and FQNNGV. CDR3 size: 20 residues. The trim removed 2 bases at V and 3 bases at J, leaving 18 bases unmatched. This CDR3 reads CASSLTTEAGGLSRTDTQYF. As DNA, the CDR3 is TGTGCCAGCAGCTTAACCACCGAAGCGGGAGGATTAAGTAGGACAGATACGCAGTATTTT.